This is a list of T cell receptor beta chains from one sample in a study of blood T cells in healthy people across ages. TCRdb used MiXCR to reprocess the 5' RACE reads, holding one entry per CDR3 protein. Found here are around 870,000 distinct CDR3 sequences, less than 35% of them singletons; the top ten hold about 18%. Sequenced material: blood. These receptors were collected from a woman older than 75 in good health. CDR3s leave out the opening cysteine and the closing phenylalanine or tryptophan.

ASSSLGGRTPLH | TRBJ1-6 | TRBV12-3/TRBV12-4 | 12
SARGTGNPAGGYT | TRBJ1-2 | TRBV20-1 | 13
ASSITTDTIY | TRBJ1-3 | TRBV2 | 10
ASSFLAGGDLEQF | TRBJ2-1 | TRBV3-1 | 13
ASSLEGGRIYEQY | TRBJ2-7 | TRBV5-1 | 13
ASREAAGDRKAF | TRBJ1-1 | TRBV28 | 12
ASRPREKGTQY | TRBJ2-5 | TRBV12-3/TRBV12-4 | 11
ASSSGGKGTEAF | TRBJ1-1 | TRBV28 | 12
SARKRSERYNEQF | TRBJ2-1 | TRBV20-1 | 13
ASSPRAGTSGGDTDTQY | TRBJ2-3 | TRBV6-1 | 17
SARERGLTNQPQH | TRBJ1-5 | TRBV20-1 | 13
SASSMSHGYT | TRBJ1-2 | TRBV20-1 | 10
ATSRDWGDQPQH | TRBJ1-5 | TRBV15 | 12
ASRRGTGDYNEQF | TRBJ2-1 | TRBV5-1 | 13
ASSLTYTYEQY | TRBJ2-7 | TRBV5-6 | 11
ASSFDRSTYEQY | TRBJ2-7 | TRBV7-2 | 12
SAILRVAETQY | TRBJ2-5 | TRBV20-1 | 11
ASTPGTGRAQPQH | TRBJ1-5 | TRBV2 | 13
ASRPRTGGAEKLF | TRBJ1-4 | TRBV7-2 | 13
ASSPAGNDRIETQY | TRBJ2-5 | TRBV9 | 14
ASSSLGLAGGRYNEQF | TRBJ2-1 | TRBV7-2 | 16
ASTLGLNTEAF | TRBJ1-1 | TRBV7-2 | 11
ASSPAVSLLGPLH | TRBJ1-6 | TRBV27 | 13
ASSRGQPNTGELF | TRBJ2-2 | TRBV7-2 | 13
ASRLAGTVYDYT | TRBJ1-2 | TRBV12-3/TRBV12-4 | 12
SASGTGSYSGYGYT | TRBJ1-2 | TRBV20-1 | 14
ASGQSAFGYGYT | TRBJ1-2 | TRBV7-2 | 12
ASSFGQSTDTQY | TRBJ2-3 | TRBV12-3/TRBV12-4 | 12
ATSERVNTGELF | TRBJ2-2 | TRBV24-1 | 12
ASSKGRSGLDYNEQF | TRBJ2-1 | TRBV6-2/TRBV6-3 | 15
SASQAQGVRVQPQH | TRBJ1-5 | TRBV20-1 | 14
ASSFWDRGTNEQF | TRBJ2-1 | TRBV7-9 | 13
ASIRGGGVYT | TRBJ1-2 | TRBV12-3/TRBV12-4 | 10
ASSSGLAGGPGVYEQF | TRBJ2-1 | TRBV6-2/TRBV6-3 | 16
ASSETGQNNQPQH | TRBJ1-5 | TRBV5-5 | 13
ASSEAGIHNSPLH | TRBJ1-6 | TRBV5-1 | 13
ASSLLAGGYNEQY | TRBJ2-5 | TRBV18 | 13
ASSQDGRNNSPLH | TRBJ1-6 | TRBV4-2 | 13
ASSLDPPDTYNEQF | TRBJ2-1 | TRBV5-1 | 14
ASSLGTLVSYEQY | TRBJ2-7 | TRBV5-1 | 13
ASSSRAGQITYEQY | TRBJ2-7 | TRBV6-6 | 14
ASIAGGTKSETQY | TRBJ2-5 | TRBV5-1 | 13
ASSSRPVLAGHSYEQY | TRBJ2-7 | TRBV13 | 16
SVETGQGFTEAF | TRBJ1-1 | TRBV29-1 | 12
ASSFPPGPY | TRBJ2-7 | TRBV19 | 9
ASSHLPIAGVPYEQY | TRBJ2-7 | TRBV3-1 | 15
ASSSYGGLARGNMRTGELF | TRBJ2-2 | TRBV11-2 | 19
SAQGAREKLF | TRBJ1-4 | TRBV20-1 | 10
ASSLQRTGGTNSPLH | TRBJ1-6 | TRBV5-4 | 15
ASNEVGTGPYEQY | . | TRBV2 | 13